One TCR beta chain is described in this entry. Its antigen is still unknown. This record comes from a study of primary melanoma T cells and metastatic recurrence. Study results and limitations: Tumor T-cell fraction reportedly predicted progression-free survival independently. Progression-free survival prediction reportedly improved most when T-cell fraction, rather than another histopathological variable, joined tumor thickness.

Clones were read by immunoSEQ multiplex PCR, and TCRdb kept only the in-frame ones, dropping some. The sample lists 1,500 to 2,000 clones, 70% to 80% occurring once. The patients had surgically resected primary melanoma at risk of metastatic recurrence. The germline V gene has CDR1 KGHSH and CDR2 LQKENI. V lost 4 bases and J lost 1, with 20 bases in between. CDR3 length equals 17 residues. Material: melanoma tumor tissue. This clonotype originated in a human donor with melanoma. The chain has TRBV18 and TRBJ2-7, with a possible D match to TRBD1 (6 bases). Here the CDR3 reads CASSHSLPDSSSYEQYF. CDR3 bases: TGTGCCAGCTCACACAGCTTGCCGGACAGTTCGTCCTACGAGCAGTACTTC.